These 14 T cell receptor beta chains share one sample of origin, sequenced in a study of shared clonotypes between healthy human individuals. Clones were sequenced by immunoSEQ multiplex PCR, and TCRdb holds only the in-frame ones, with some missing. The repertoire consists of over 950,000 clones, with approximately 80% occurring once and the leading ten covering about 0.89%. The sample was memory CD4+ T cells from PBMCs. Subset: CD45RA-negative fraction. All receptors come from a man between 18 and 35 years old in good health. Some clones in this sample may be carry-over from other donors' samples.

CDR3 in DNA: TGTGCCAGCAGCCAGCTTACTAACATTCAGTACTTC. Residues: CASSQLTNIQYF. The chain employs TRBV28 and TRBJ2-4; unclear D gene. With 6 bases removed from V and 7 bases from J, the gap between germline ends came to 10 bases. The germline V gene has CDR1 MDHEN and CDR2 SYDVKM. This CDR3 contains 12 residues.

This chain connects TRBV2 to TRBJ2-7; the D is unclear. V gave up 9 bases and J gave up 3 bases, with 12 bases separating them. Germline-derived CDR1 and CDR2 are SNHLY and FYNNEI. This CDR3 comprises 12 residues. The CDR3 reads CASVKGFYEQYF. CDR3 DNA: TGTGCCAGTGTAAAAGGGTTCTACGAGCAGTACTTC.

Points on this clone: This specimen includes other DNA sequences encoding the same CDR3. V usage is TRBV19 and J usage is TRBJ1-1; possible D gene TRBD1, 5 bases. Germline-derived CDR1 and CDR2 are LNHDA and SQIVND (reference sequence). The CDR3 runs to 14 residues. V was shortened by 5 bases and J by 2 bases, with 12 bases between the two germline ends. CDR3 loop: CASSRRQFNTEAFF. As DNA, the CDR3 is TGTGCCAGTAGTCGGAGACAGTTCAACACTGAAGCTTTCTTT.

The chain is built from TRBV15 and TRBJ1-5; D ambiguous. The V end was cut by 1 base, the J end by 0 bases, with 10 bases between. Looked up from germline, CDR1 is LNHNV and CDR2 is YYDKDF (reference sequence). The CDR3 is 16 residues long. The CDR3 protein is CATSRGVRDSNQPQHF. In DNA, the CDR3 is TGTGCCACCAGCAGAGGGGTAAGGGATAGCAATCAGCCCCAGCATTTT.

To note about this clone: The same CDR3 is also encoded by other DNA sequences in this sample. The V and J genes are TRBV29-1 and TRBJ2-5; D is perhaps TRBD1 (6 bases). The CDR3 covers 12 residues. Germline CDR1 is SQVTM and CDR2 is ANQGSEA. V lost 4 bases and J 5 bases, leaving 11 bases between the germline ends. CDR3 sequence (DNA): TGCAGCGTTGTTGCAGGGGATGAGACCCAGTACTTC. Protein sequence: CSVVAGDETQYF.

This chain joins TRBV12-5 and TRBJ2-1; perhaps TRBD2 as D (5 bases). Trimming removed 2 bases from V and 9 bases from J, with 14 bases in between. Germline-derived CDR1 and CDR2 are LGHNT and FRNRAP. The CDR3 is 14 amino acids. The CDR3 here is CASGLTPGLSEQFF. The CDR3 DNA is TGTGCTAGTGGTTTGACCCCTGGACTCAGTGAGCAGTTCTTC.

This sequence joins TRBV18 and TRBJ2-1; a possible D gene is TRBD2 (6 bases). Germline lookup yields CDR1 KGHSH and CDR2 LQKENI. The CDR3 runs to 15 residues. The germline V and J ends were trimmed by 0 bases and 7 bases, with 13 bases remaining between them. The CDR3 nucleotides read TGTGCCAGCTCACCACCGCGTCGGACTAATAATGAGCAGTTCTTC. Its translation: CASSPPRRTNNEQFF.

V is TRBV7-9 and J is TRBJ2-1; no clear D. With 2 bases removed from V and 5 bases from J, the gap between germline ends came to 10 bases. The germline V gene has CDR1 SEHNR and CDR2 FQNEAQ (reference sequence). The CDR3 totals 14 residues. CDR3 sequence: CASSLSFGDNEQFF. The CDR3 region has the DNA TGTGCCAGCAGCTTATCCTTCGGAGACAATGAGCAGTTCTTC.

In this sample, this clone turned up once. This specimen includes other DNA sequences encoding the same CDR3. As DNA, the CDR3 is TGTGCCAGCTCCGCCGGGAGCTCCTACGAGCAGTACTTC. It codes for CASSAGSSYEQYF. The gene calls are TRBV18 and TRBJ2-7; D is possibly TRBD2 (6 bases). The length of the CDR3 is 13 residues. Germline V lookup: CDR1 KGHSH, CDR2 LQKENI. V was pared by 6 bases and J by 0 bases, with 9 bases between.

The chain uses TRBV7-9 and TRBJ2-1; the D call may be TRBD1 or TRBD2 (5 bases each). The germline gives CDR1 SEHNR, CDR2 FQNEAQ (reference sequence). The ends were cut back, 2 bases at V and 8 bases at J, with 7 bases in the middle. CDR3 size: 12 residues. The CDR3 nucleotides are TGTGCCAGCAGCTTATTGGGGGATGAGCAGTTCTTC. The encoded protein is CASSLLGDEQFF.

The chain has TRBV6-1 and TRBJ1-2; D unresolved. CDR3 length equals 12 residues. The V gene lost 10 bases and the J gene lost 2 bases, with 11 bases spanning the gap. The germline gives CDR1 MNHNS, CDR2 SASEGT. CDR3 amino acids: CATTVGNYGYTF. Here the CDR3 DNA reads TGTGCCACCACGGTAGGAAACTATGGCTACACCTTC.

Only one count was recorded for this clone. This CDR3 reads CAISPGTGQETQYF. CDR3 DNA: TGTGCCATCAGTCCCGGGACAGGACAAGAGACCCAGTACTTC. The rearrangement links TRBV10-3 to TRBJ2-5, with 8 bases fitting TRBD1. The germline CDR1 and CDR2 sequences are ENHRY and SYGVKD. The V and J ends lost 5 bases and 2 bases, in that order; junction bases with no gene match: 4. The CDR3 is made up of 14 amino acids.

The chain has TRBV25-1 and TRBJ2-2; D gene ambiguous. V shed 7 bases and J shed 9 bases, with 15 bases lying between them. The CDR3 covers 13 residues. From germline, CDR1 is MGHDK and CDR2 SYGVNS. In DNA form, the CDR3 reads TGTGCCAGCACCCTGGGTGCGGCGAGGGAGCTGTTTTTT. This encodes CASTLGAARELFF.

A remark on this clone: This clone may be a read error of a much larger clone one base away. The sample contains more than one DNA sequence encoding this CDR3. The V call is TRBV7-9, the J call TRBJ2-5, with a weak D call TRBD2 (6 bases). The V end lost 2 bases, the J end lost 4 bases, and 8 bases lay between the germline ends. The CDR3 has 13 amino acids. The germline gives CDR1 SEHNR, CDR2 FQNEAQ (reference sequence). The CDR3 spells CASSLLGGETQYF. CDR3 nucleotides: TGTGCCAGCAGCTTATTGGGGGGAGAGACCCAGTACTTC.